This T cell receptor beta chain was sequenced during a study of glioma-infiltrating T cells after dendritic cell vaccination. The time point is: after dendritic cell vaccination, including at tumor progression/relapse. Patients had residual fresh-frozen tumor tissue and more than two years of survival data. Primers: 60 V beta forward and 13 J beta reverse. Sequencing used immunoSEQ multiplex PCR; TCRdb keeps in-frame clones, though not all of them. The sample yields about 94,000 clones, around 80% seen once. Germline trimming cut 6 bases from V and 0 bases from J; bases unmatched to any gene: 3. The CDR3 has 14 residues. Germline CDR1 is SNHLY and CDR2 is FYNNEI.

The material sequenced was blood, taken after dendritic cell vaccination. This sequence was found in a human donor with glioblastoma. J is TRBJ2-3 and V is TRBV2, with 7 bases lining up with TRBD2. The CDR3 here is CASRGLSSTDTQYF. The CDR3 coding sequence is TGTGCCAGCAGGGGACTATCCAGCACAGATACGCAGTATTTT.